Presented here are 5 T cell receptor beta chains from one specimen sequenced in a study of Graves' ophthalmopathy and Graves' hyperthyroidism. RNA transcripts yielded amplified TCR beta CDR3 regions. Following a first-round RT-PCR that used HTBI primers, a second-round multiplex PCR was carried out. TCRdb recomputed calls from the multiplex PCR reads with MiXCR, one row per CDR3 protein. The sample includes roughly 220,000 distinct CDR3 sequences, about 47% of them seen just once. Sequenced input: peripheral blood. The origin of the receptors is an adult man with Graves' ophthalmopathy.

V usage is TRBV25-1 and J usage is TRBJ1-4; D not resolved. This CDR3 has 13 amino acids. Trimming took 11 bases from V and 8 from J, leaving 18 bases between them. CDR1 is MGHDK, CDR2 SYGVNS, per germline. DNA for the CDR3: TGTGCCGCTGCCAGCAGATACGACGAAAAACTGTTTTTT. This encodes CAAASRYDEKLFF.

The rearrangement joins TRBV9 to TRBJ2-5; the D gene is possibly TRBD2 (6 bases). The CDR3 extends over 14 amino acids. Trimming removed 3 bases at V and 5 bases at J, with 14 bases between. Germline V gene lookup returns CDR1 SGDLS and CDR2 YYNGEE. CDR3 in amino acids: CASSGGLISETQYF. The DNA of the CDR3 is TGTGCCAGCAGCGGCGGACTAATTAGCGAGACCCAGTACTTC.

J is TRBJ2-7 and V is TRBV28; 11 nucleotides align to TRBD1. CDR3 length: 14 residues. Trimming cost V 4 bases and J 5 bases; bases outside gene matches: 4. Per the germline V gene, CDR1 is MDHEN and CDR2 is SYDVKM. For the CDR3, the DNA is TGTGCCAGCAGTTCACCGGGACAGGGGGACGAGCAGTACTTC. It is translated as CASSSPGQGDEQYF.

DNA of the CDR3: TGTGCCAGCTCACCCCGACAGGGTGGGTCCTACGAGCAGTACTTC. Protein: CASSPRQGGSYEQYF. The gene calls are TRBV7-2 and TRBJ2-7, with 7 positions matching TRBD1. Germline CDR1 SGHTA, CDR2 FQGNSA. With V trimmed by 8 bases and J by 1 base, 11 bases remained unmatched. This CDR3 has 15 residues.

The chain links TRBV7-9 to TRBJ2-7; D is undetermined. CDR1 is SEHNR, CDR2 FQNEAQ, per germline (reference sequence). V was pared by 6 bases and J by 6 bases, with 9 bases between. This CDR3 contains 11 residues. The CDR3 coding sequence is TGTGCCAGCAGTTCCCCAGGCGAGCAGTACTTC. This sequence encodes CASSSPGEQYF.